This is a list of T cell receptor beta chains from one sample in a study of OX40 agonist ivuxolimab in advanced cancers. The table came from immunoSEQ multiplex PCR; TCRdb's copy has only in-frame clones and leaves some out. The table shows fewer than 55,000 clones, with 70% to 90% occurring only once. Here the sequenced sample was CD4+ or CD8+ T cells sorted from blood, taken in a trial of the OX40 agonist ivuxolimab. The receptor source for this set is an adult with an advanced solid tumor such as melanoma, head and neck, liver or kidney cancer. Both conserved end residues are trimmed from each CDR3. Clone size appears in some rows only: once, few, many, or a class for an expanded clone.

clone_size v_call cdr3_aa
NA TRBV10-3 AISEFAGGTGELF
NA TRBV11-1 ASSSTSGGGAGELF
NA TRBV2 ASSDNWGTGELF
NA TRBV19 ASSTLTGVSEQY
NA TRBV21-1 ASSSRAVPSGANVLT
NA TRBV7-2 ASNGDGTSGNTIY
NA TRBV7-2 ASSLVGKSGANVLT
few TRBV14 ASSRPGTYYGYT
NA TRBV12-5 ASGYDRGLGEQY
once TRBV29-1 SVAGGQAYGYT
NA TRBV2 ASSGLGLNEQY
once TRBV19 ASTSGGADSYEQY
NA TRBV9 ASSEGGDTEAF
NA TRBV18 ASSPGRYTEAF
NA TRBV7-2 ASSYLAGGEQY
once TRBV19 ASSIYGQQETQY
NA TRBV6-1 ASSEAWASYNEQF
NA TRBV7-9 ASRAGGELF
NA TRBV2 ASIVGGVVNTEAF
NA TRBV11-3 ASSTSGTYEQY
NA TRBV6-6 ASSRQGNEKLF
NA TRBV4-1 ASSQAAGGVNEQF
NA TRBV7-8 ASSPQGAGSPLH
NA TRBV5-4 ASSKLAGGPSSYNEQF
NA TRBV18 ASSLLDRGEQY
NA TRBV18 ASSRTGAGDQPQH
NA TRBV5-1 ASSLQGLGTEAF
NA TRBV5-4 ASSLEARKNIQY
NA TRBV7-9 ASSSYYEQY
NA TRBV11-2 ASSWTRRQNNYGYT
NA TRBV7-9 ASSLGVIGEKLF
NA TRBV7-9 ASSPPGGAVADTQY
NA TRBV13 ASSSDNTDTQY
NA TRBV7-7 ASSLGVSADTQY